This T cell receptor beta chain was profiled in a study of neurological immune-mediated disorders. TCRdb fed the 5' RACE reads into MiXCR, producing one record per CDR3 protein. The sample carries some 50,000 distinct CDR3 sequences, roughly 2% recorded once. Whole-study results and caveats: Phylogenetically, 18 of 34 multiple sclerosis patients' repertoires fell into one related-CDR3 cluster, a possible signature. None of the CDR3 amino acid sequences of expanded clones were shared across subjects, and this suggested private repertoires in all groups.

This clonotype was picked up many times. The antigen remains undetermined. CDR3 length: 14 residues. Trimming cost V 3 bases and J 1 base, with 8 bases left between them. Germline CDR1 and CDR2: LNHNV and YYDKDF (reference sequence). The unsorted libraries had their origin in 2 million PBMCs stored at -80 C. The chain combines TRBV15 with TRBJ2-3; the D call may be TRBD1 or TRBD2 (5 bases each). The origin of this receptor is a woman in her thirties or forties with multiple sclerosis. Sequenced material: PBMCs. CDR3 nucleotides: TGTGCCACCAGCAGTAGGGACCGCACAGATACGCAGTATTTT. Its protein product is CATSSRDRTDTQYF. The whole variable domain, filled in from reference TRBV15 and TRBJ2-3, reads DAMVIQNPRYQVTQFGKPVTLSCSQTLNHNVMYWYQQKSSQAPKLLFHYYDKDFNNEADTPDNFQSRRPNTSFCFLDIRSPGLGDTAMYLCATSSRDRTDTQYFGPGTRLTVL.